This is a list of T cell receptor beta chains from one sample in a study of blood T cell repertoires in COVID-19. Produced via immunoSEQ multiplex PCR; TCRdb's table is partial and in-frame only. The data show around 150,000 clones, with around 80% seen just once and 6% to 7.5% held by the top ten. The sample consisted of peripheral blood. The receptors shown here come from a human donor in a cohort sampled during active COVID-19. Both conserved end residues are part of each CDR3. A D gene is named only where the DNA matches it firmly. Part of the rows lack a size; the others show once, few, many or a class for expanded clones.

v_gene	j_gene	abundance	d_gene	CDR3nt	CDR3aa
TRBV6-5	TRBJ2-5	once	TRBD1	TGTGCCAGCATTAAGACAGGGGGAGAGACCCAGTACTTC	CASIKTGGETQYF
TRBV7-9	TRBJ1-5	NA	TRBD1	TGTGCCAGCAGCTTAGAAGGGGGCCACCCCCAGCATTTT	CASSLEGGHPQHF
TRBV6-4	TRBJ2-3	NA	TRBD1	TGTGCCAGCAGCCAGGGGGTCTGGACAGATACGCAGTATTTT	CASSQGVWTDTQYF
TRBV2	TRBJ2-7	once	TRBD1	TGTGCCAGCAGGGACGGGACAGGTAACTACGAGCAGTACTTC	CASRDGTGNYEQYF
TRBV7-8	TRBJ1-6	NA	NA	TGTGCCAGCAGCTCCCTGCTAGAGCCCTATTCACCCCTCCACTTT	CASSSLLEPYSPLHF
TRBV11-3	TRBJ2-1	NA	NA	TGTGCCAGCAGCCCCACACAGGGAGCTGAGCAGTTCTTC	CASSPTQGAEQFF
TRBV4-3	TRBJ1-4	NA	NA	TGCGCCAGCAGCTCAAGAGGGAGCGAAAAACTGTTTTTT	CASSSRGSEKLFF
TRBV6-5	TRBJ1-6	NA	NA	TGTGCCAGCAGCCCCTCGCCAGGGCTTAATTCACCCCTCCACTTT	CASSPSPGLNSPLHF
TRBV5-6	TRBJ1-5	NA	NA	TGTGCCAGCAGCTTGTCCGGGTTTGGGAATCAGCCCCAGCATTTT	CASSLSGFGNQPQHF
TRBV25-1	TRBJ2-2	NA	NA	TGTGCCAGCAGTGGGAATGGGGCCTACTTTGGGGAGCTGTTTTTT	CASSGNGAYFGELFF
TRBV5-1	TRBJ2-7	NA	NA	TGCGCCAGCAGCTTGGAGGCCAGGACCTACGAGCAGTACTTC	CASSLEARTYEQYF
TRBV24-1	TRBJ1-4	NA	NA	TGTGCCACCAACAGGGCGGATAATGAAAAACTGTTTTTT	CATNRADNEKLFF
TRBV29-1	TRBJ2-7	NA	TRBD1	TGCAGCGCCTATGACAGGGCAGCCCCCTACGAGCAGTACTTC	CSAYDRAAPYEQYF
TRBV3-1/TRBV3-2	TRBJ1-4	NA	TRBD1	TGTGCCAGCAGCCCCCGACAGGGGGCAAAACTGTTTTTT	CASSPRQGAKLFF
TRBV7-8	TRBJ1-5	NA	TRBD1	TGTGCCAGCAGCTTAACCGGGACAGGGTACCCCCAGCCCCAGCATTTT	CASSLTGTGYPQPQHF
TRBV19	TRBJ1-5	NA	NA	TGTGCCAGTAGCCCTTTAGCTGATCAGCCCCAGCATTTT	CASSPLADQPQHF
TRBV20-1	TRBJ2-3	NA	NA	TGCAGTGCTAGTCCACTAGCCTCGCACCAAGTAGTCTCAGATACGCAGTATTTT	CSASPLASHQVVSDTQYF
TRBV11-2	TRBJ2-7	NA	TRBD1	TGTGCCAGCAGCGAAGACAGGGGTACTGTGCAGTACTTC	CASSEDRGTVQYF
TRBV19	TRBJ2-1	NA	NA	TGTGCCAGTAAAAAGGTTGCCGCGGGCTATGTCAATGAGCAGTTCTTC	CASKKVAAGYVNEQFF
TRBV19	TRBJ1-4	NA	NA	TGTGCCAGTAGTCAATACCACAGAGCAACTAATGAAAAACTGTTTTTT	CASSQYHRATNEKLFF
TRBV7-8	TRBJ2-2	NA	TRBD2	TGTGCCAGCAGCTTAGTTGCGGGGGGGGCCGGGGAGCTGTTTTTT	CASSLVAGGAGELFF
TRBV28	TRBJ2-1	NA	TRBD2	TGTGCCACAATGCGGGGGGCCGATGAGCAGTTCTTC	CATMRGADEQFF
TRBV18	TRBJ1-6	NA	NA	TGTGCCAGCTCACCCAATGGACAGTCTAATTCACCCCTCCACTTT	CASSPNGQSNSPLHF
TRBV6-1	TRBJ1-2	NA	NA	TGTGCCAGCAGTGCCGGCGCAGGGGCTTTTGTCTATGGCTACACCTTC	CASSAGAGAFVYGYTF
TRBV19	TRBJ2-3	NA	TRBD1	TGTGCCAGTAGTATTTCGGGGACAGGGGGCCTAGATACGCAGTATTTT	CASSISGTGGLDTQYF
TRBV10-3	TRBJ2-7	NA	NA	TGTGCCATCAGTGCAGGGCAGGGGGGATACGAGCAGTACTTC	CAISAGQGGYEQYF
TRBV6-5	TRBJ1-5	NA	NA	TGTGCCAGCAGTTATCAGGGAGGGAATCAGCCCCAGCATTTT	CASSYQGGNQPQHF
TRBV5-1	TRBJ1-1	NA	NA	TGCGCCAGCAGCTTAACAGGGCGTACTGAAGCTTTCTTT	CASSLTGRTEAFF
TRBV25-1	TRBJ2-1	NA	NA	TGTGCCAGCAGTGAATATAGAAATGAGCAGTTCTTC	CASSEYRNEQFF
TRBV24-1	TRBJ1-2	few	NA	TGTGCCCCTCCCGGGGGCTACACCTTC	CAPPGGYTF
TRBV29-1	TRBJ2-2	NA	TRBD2	TGCAGCGCTCGTAGCGGGGGCTGGGGAACCGGGGAGCTGTTTTTT	CSARSGGWGTGELFF
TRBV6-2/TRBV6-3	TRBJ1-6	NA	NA	TGTGCCAGCAGTGATCTGAGACTACGTTATAATTCACCCCTCCACTTT	CASSDLRLRYNSPLHF
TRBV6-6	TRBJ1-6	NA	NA	TGTGCCAGCAAGACACGGGGGTTCCCAGATTCACCCCTCCACTTT	CASKTRGFPDSPLHF
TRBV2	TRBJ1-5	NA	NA	TGTGCCAGCAGTGAAGAAGGGAGCCCCAATCAGCCCCAGCATTTT	CASSEEGSPNQPQHF
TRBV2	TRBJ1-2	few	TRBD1	TGTGCCAGCCAGGCAGGGGGAGGAGGCTACACCTTC	CASQAGGGGYTF
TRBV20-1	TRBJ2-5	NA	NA	TGCAGTGCCCCGGTACGGGAGACCCAGTACTTC	CSAPVRETQYF
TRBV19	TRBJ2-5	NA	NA	TGTGCCAGTGGCGGGACAGTCCAAGAGACCCAGTACTTC	CASGGTVQETQYF
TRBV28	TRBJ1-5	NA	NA	TGTGCCAGCAGTTTCGGGTACAATCAGCCCCAGCATTTT	CASSFGYNQPQHF
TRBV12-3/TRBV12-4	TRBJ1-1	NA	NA	TGTGCCAGCAGTAAATACTCTGAAGCTTTCTTT	CASSKYSEAFF
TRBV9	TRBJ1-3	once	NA	TGTGCCAGCAGCTCCCAGCCTGTTTTTGGGCAGTCGGGAAACACCATATATTTT	CASSSQPVFGQSGNTIYF
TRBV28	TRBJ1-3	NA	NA	TGTGCCAGCAGTGCGGCAGGGGCAGGAAACACCATATATTTT	CASSAAGAGNTIYF
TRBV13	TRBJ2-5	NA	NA	TGTGCCAGCAGCCGAAGGGAGGCCGGACTTCGGGGGGAGACCCAGTACTTC	CASSRREAGLRGETQYF
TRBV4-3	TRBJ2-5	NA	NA	TGCGCCAGCAGCCAGGTCGTGAGGAACCAAGAGACCCAGTACTTC	CASSQVVRNQETQYF
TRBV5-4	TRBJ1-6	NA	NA	TGTGCCAGCGGGCGGGATCCAGCTAATTCACCCCTCCACTTT	CASGRDPANSPLHF
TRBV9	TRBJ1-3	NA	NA	TGTGCCAGCAGCGTAGGGGAAGGACAGAGCTCTGGAAACACCATATATTTT	CASSVGEGQSSGNTIYF
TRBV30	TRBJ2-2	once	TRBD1	TGTGCCTGGAGCGCGGGCAGGACAGGGGACTGGTCCGGGGAGCTGTTTTTT	CAWSAGRTGDWSGELFF
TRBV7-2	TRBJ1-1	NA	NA	TGTGCCAGCAGCCCACCGAGGGACACTGAAGCTTTCTTT	CASSPPRDTEAFF
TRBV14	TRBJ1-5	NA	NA	TGTGCCACCGAACGGGGGGGAGTTAATCAGCCCCAGCATTTT	CATERGGVNQPQHF